The next 3 T cell receptor beta chains were all read from a single sample in a study of blood T cells in healthy people across ages. Primed by a sample-barcoded 5' primer and a J-beta primer mix, a second PCR proceeded for roughly 6 to 12 cycles. TCRdb re-analysed the 5' RACE reads in MiXCR, keeping a single row per CDR3 protein. This sample carries 800,000 to 1,300,000 distinct CDR3 sequences, 20% to 25% of them seen once, and the ten largest clones take around 0.75%. This same sample was also part of a study on T cells of mothers and their children.

Sequencing was done on a sample of blood. The receptors shown here come from a girl aged 2 to 9 in good health.

The rearrangement uses TRBV11-2 and TRBJ1-2; D is unresolved. The CDR3 length is 15 residues. Deletions cut 5 bases from V and 3 bases from J, with 16 bases between. Germline V gene sequence: CDR1 SGHAT, CDR2 FQNNGV. The CDR3 nucleotides read TGTGCCAGCAGCCAGACGGGCCAAAATTACTATGGCTACACCTTC. It codes for CASSQTGQNYYGYTF.

This clonotype was seen a handful of times. The chain combines TRBV20-1 with TRBJ2-3; 8 bases agree with TRBD2. Losses at the gene ends were 1 base for V and 8 bases for J; bases not matched to a gene: 8. The CDR3 contains 14 residues. The germline gives CDR1 DFQATT, CDR2 SNEGSKA (reference sequence). CDR3 amino acids: CSARAAGTSVTQYF. The CDR3, as DNA: TGCAGTGCTAGAGCTGCAGGGACTAGTGTTACGCAGTATTTT.

This clonotype has a handful of counts. V gene TRBV2 combines with J gene TRBJ2-7, with D maybe TRBD1 (5 bases). The CDR3 is 14 amino acids. CDR1 is SNHLY and CDR2 is FYNNEI in the germline V gene. Trimming shortened V by 6 bases and J by 0 bases, and 12 bases separated the two germline ends. The CDR3 bases are TGTGCCAGCAGATATCAGGGAAGCTCCTACGAGCAGTACTTC. Its protein is CASRYQGSSYEQYF.